The clone carrying this T cell receptor (beta chain) was counted only a few times. Its antigen remains unknown. This entry belongs to a study of Graves' ophthalmopathy and Graves' hyperthyroidism. Study-wide results and limits: It was with roughly 71% sensitivity and approximately 72% specificity that the model predicted ophthalmopathy progression. A model built from 13 signatures distinguished ophthalmopathy from stable hyperthyroidism with 87.88% sensitivity and approximately 80% specificity.

Germline trimming cut 6 bases from V and 6 bases from J; bases unmatched to any gene: 4. Germline V gives CDR1 DFQATT, CDR2 SNEGSKA (reference sequence). The length of the CDR3 is 12 residues. Hyperthyroidism patients, all newly diagnosed, had under 2 months' duration and ages of 18 to 65. Excluded: other autoimmune disease, uncontrolled infection, pregnancy or lactation. Amplification from RNA transcripts yielded the TCR beta CDR3 regions. HTBI-primed RT-PCR formed the first round, and a multiplex PCR formed the second. TCRdb itself ran the multiplex PCR reads through MiXCR, one entry per CDR3 protein. The data hold 1 million to 1.3 million distinct CDR3 sequences, with roughly 35% observed a single time.

The sequencing input was peripheral blood or thyroid tissue (not recorded which). This clonotype originated in an adult man with Graves' hyperthyroidism. This rearrangement joins TRBV20-1 to TRBJ1-5; 8 positions match TRBD1. The CDR3 loop is CSARQGFQPQHF. Here the CDR3 DNA reads TGCAGTGCGAGACAGGGGTTTCAGCCCCAGCATTTT.